The source of this TCR beta chain is a study of OX40 agonist ivuxolimab in advanced cancers. Trimming cost V 5 bases and J 5 bases, with 25 bases left between them. Germline V gives CDR1 SGHTA, CDR2 FQGNSA. The length of the CDR3 is 18 residues. Cycle 7 day 1, cycle 4 day 1, and baseline were the timepoints at which blood was sampled. Details on this clone: Its target is unknown.

Sequencing was performed with immunoSEQ multiplex PCR; in TCRdb, only in-frame clones are kept and a portion is missing. The table has approximately 79,000 clones, around 90% seen once. Study-level findings and limits: Dose levels from 0.1 to 3.0 mg/kg saw CD4+ and CD8+ blood T cells expand clonally by week 6.

The sample in question was CD4+ or CD8+ T cells sorted from blood, obtained in a trial of the OX40 agonist ivuxolimab. The TCR sequence derives from an adult with an advanced solid tumor such as melanoma, head and neck, liver or kidney cancer. V and J are TRBV7-2 and TRBJ2-1; the D gene could be TRBD1 or TRBD2 (6 bases each). The CDR3 bases are TGTGCCAGCAGCCAAGGGGGAAGCAGGGACTTCTTTAACAATGAGCAGTTCTTC. Residues: CASSQGGSRDFFNNEQFF.